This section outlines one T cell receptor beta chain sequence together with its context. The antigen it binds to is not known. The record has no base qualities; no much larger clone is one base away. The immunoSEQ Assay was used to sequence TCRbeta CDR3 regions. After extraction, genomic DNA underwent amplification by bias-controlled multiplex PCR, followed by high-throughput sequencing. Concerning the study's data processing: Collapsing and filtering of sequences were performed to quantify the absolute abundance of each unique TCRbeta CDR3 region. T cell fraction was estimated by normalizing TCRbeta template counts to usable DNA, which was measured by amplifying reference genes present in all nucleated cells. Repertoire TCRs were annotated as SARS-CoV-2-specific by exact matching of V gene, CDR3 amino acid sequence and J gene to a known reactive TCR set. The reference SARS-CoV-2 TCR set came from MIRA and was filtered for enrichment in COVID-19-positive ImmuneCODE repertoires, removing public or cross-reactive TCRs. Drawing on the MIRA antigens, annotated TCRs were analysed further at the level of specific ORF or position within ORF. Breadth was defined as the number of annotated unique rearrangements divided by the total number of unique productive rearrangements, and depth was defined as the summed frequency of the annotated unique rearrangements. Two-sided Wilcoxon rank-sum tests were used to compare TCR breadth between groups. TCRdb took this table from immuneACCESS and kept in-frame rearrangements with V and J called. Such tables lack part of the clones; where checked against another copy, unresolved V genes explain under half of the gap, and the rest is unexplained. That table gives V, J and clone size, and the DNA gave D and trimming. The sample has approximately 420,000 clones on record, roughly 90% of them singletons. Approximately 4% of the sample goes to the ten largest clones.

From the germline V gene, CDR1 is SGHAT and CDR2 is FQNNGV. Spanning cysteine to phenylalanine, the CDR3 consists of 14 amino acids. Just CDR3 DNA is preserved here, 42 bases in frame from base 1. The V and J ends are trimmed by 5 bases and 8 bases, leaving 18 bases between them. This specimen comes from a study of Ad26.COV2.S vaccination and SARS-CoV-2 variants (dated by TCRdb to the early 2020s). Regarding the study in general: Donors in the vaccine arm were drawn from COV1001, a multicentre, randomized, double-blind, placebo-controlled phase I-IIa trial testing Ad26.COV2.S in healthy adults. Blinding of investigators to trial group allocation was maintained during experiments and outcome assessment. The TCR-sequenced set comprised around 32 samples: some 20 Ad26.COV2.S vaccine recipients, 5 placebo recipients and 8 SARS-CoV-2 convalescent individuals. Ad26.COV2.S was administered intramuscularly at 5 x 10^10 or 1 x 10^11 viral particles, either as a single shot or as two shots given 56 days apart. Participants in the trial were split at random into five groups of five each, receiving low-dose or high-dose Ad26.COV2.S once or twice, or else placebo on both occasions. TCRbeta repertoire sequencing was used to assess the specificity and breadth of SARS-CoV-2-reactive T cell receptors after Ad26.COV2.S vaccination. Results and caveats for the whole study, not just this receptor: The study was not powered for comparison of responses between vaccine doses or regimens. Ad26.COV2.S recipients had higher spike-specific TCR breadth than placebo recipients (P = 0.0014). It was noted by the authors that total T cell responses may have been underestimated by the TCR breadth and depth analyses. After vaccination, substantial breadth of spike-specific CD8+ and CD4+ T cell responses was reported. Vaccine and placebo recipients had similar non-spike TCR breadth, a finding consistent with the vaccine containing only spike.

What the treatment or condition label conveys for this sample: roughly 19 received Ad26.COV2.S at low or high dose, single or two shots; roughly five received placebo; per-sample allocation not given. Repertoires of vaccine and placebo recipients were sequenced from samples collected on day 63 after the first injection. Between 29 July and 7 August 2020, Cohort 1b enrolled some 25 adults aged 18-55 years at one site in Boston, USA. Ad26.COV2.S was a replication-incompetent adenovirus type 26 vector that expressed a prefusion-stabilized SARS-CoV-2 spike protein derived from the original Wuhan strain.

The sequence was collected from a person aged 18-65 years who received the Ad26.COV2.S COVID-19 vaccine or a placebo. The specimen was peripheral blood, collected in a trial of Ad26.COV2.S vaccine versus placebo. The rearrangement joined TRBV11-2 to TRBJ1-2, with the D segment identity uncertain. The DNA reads TGTGCCAGCAGCCCCGGGCTGGAGGGAGGAGGCTACACCTTC. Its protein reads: CASSPGLEGGGYTF.